Below, 7 T cell receptor beta chains from the same sample are listed, as sequenced in a study of T cell responses to AZD1222 COVID-19 vaccine. The repertoire was sequenced with immunoSEQ multiplex PCR; TCRdb's copy has only in-frame clones and lacks some. The profile covers under 150,000 clones, with 93% appearing a single time and 4.5% to 6% taken by the ten largest. The sequencing here drew on peripheral blood, taken on day 0 of AZD1222 vaccination. Receptor source: an adult in good health.

This rearrangement joins TRBV19 to TRBJ1-1; maybe TRBD1 (5 bases). With 6 bases removed from V and 1 base from J, the gap between germline ends came to 9 bases. The CDR3 runs to 13 residues. In germline, CDR1 is LNHDA, CDR2 SQIVND (reference sequence). The CDR3 protein is CASRGRENTEAFF. CDR3 bases: TGTGCCAGTAGGGGCAGGGAGAACACTGAAGCTTTCTTT.

This chain joins TRBV14 and TRBJ1-6, with TRBD1 identical over 7 bases. Germline lookup yields CDR1 SGHDN and CDR2 FVKESK. V shed 1 base and J 7 bases; nucleotides not matched to a gene: 4. The CDR3 extends over 15 amino acids. In DNA form, the CDR3 reads TGTGCCAGCAGCCAAGTTCTAGGGGGCAATTCACCCCTCCACTTT. Its translation is CASSQVLGGNSPLHF.

This chain uses TRBV30 with TRBJ1-1, with a possible D match to TRBD1 (5 bases). Deletions cut 0 bases from V and 4 bases from J, with 12 bases between. The CDR3 has 14 residues. Germline CDR1 GTSNPN, CDR2 SVGIG (reference sequence). The CDR3 protein is CAWSVQAGSTEAFF. Here the CDR3 DNA reads TGTGCCTGGAGTGTACAGGCGGGGAGCACTGAAGCTTTCTTT.

The chain uses TRBV5-1 and TRBJ1-4, with TRBD1 matching 8 bases. The CDR3 extends over 14 amino acids. Germline V gene lookup returns CDR1 SGHRS and CDR2 YFSETQ. Trimming at V came to 4 bases and at J to 4 bases, leaving 3 bases not matched to a gene. As DNA, the CDR3 is TGCGCCAGCAGCACTGGACAGGGTAATGAAAAACTGTTTTTT. It specifies CASSTGQGNEKLFF.

This sequence joins TRBV9 and TRBJ1-2; tentatively, D is TRBD1 (5 bases). The length of the CDR3 is 16 residues. Trimming took off 0 bases at V and 6 bases at J, with 18 bases between the two ends. Germline V gene data show CDR1 as SGDLS and CDR2 as YYNGEE. CDR3: CASSVDEGLRGDGYTF. The CDR3 coding sequence is TGTGCCAGCAGCGTAGATGAGGGTTTAAGGGGTGATGGCTACACCTTC.

The rearrangement links TRBV9 to TRBJ1-1, with 7 bases matching TRBD1. Unmatched junction bases numbered 7, after V lost 5 bases and J lost 6 bases. Looked up from germline, CDR1 is SGDLS and CDR2 is YYNGEE. The CDR3 extends over 13 amino acids. CDR3 in DNA: TGTGCCAGCAGGCCCACAGGGGTACCTGAAGCTTTCTTT. Its translation: CASRPTGVPEAFF.

J is TRBJ2-3 and V is TRBV20-1; no clear D. This CDR3 spans 11 amino acids. CDR1 and CDR2 from the germline V gene are DFQATT and SNEGSKA (reference sequence). Trimming shortened V by 2 bases and J by 6 bases, and 6 bases separated the two germline ends. CDR3 loop: CSARLGDTQYF. CDR3 in DNA: TGCAGTGCTAGACTAGGGGATACGCAGTATTTT.